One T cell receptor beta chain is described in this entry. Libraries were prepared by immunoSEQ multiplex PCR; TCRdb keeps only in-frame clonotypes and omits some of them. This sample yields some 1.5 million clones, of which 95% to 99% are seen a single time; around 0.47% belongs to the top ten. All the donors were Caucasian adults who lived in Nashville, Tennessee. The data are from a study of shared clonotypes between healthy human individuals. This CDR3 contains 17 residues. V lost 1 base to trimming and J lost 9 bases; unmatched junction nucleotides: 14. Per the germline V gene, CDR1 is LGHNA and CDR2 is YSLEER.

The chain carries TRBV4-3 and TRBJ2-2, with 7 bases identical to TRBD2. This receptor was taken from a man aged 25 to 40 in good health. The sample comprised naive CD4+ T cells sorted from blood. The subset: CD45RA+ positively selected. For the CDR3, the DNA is TGCGCCAGCAGCCAAGTCTCGCTAGCGGACCCAACGAGGGAGCTGTTTTTT. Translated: CASSQVSLADPTRELFF.